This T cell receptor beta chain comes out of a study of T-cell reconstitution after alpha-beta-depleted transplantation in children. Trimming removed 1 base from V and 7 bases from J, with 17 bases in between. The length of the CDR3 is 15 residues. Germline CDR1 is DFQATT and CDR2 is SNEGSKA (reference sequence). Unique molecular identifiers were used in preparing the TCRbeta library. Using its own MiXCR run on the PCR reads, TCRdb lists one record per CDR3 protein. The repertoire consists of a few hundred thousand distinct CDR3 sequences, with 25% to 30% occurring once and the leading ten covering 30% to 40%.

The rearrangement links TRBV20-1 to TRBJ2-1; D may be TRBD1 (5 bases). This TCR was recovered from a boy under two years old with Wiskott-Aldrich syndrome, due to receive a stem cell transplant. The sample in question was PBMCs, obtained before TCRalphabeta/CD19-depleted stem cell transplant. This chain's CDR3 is CSARGLRQSRNEQFF. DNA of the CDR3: TGCAGTGCTAGAGGTCTGCGACAGTCCCGAAATGAGCAGTTCTTC.